Given below is one TCR beta chain in context. No antigen is known for it. The junction departs from germline at one end; a sequencing error may be responsible. The data stem from a study of T cells in Graves' hyperthyroidism and ophthalmopathy. Study-level information: At the time of initial diagnosis and before any treatment, peripheral blood was collected.

Researchers amplified the TCR beta CDR3 regions from RNA transcripts. A set of HTBI primers served as the primers for a first-round RT-PCR of the TCR CDR3. One entry per CDR3 protein results from TCRdb running MiXCR on the multiplex PCR reads. Among roughly 420,000 distinct CDR3 sequences listed, approximately 14% were seen once. This CDR3 region has 19 residues. Germline assignment: CDR1 KGHSH and CDR2 LQKENI. Newly diagnosed hyperthyroidism patients aged 18 to 65 years had disease lasting under 2 months. Study-level points and caveats: A 13 V-J signature model discriminated ophthalmopathy versus stable hyperthyroidism.

The chain employs TRBV18 and TRBJ2-2, with 13 positions matching TRBD2. This TCR was recovered from a woman aged 18-29 years with Graves' hyperthyroidism. Specimen: blood. CDR3 residues: CASSPTSGRRNTNTGELSF. The CDR3 DNA follows: TGTGCCAGCTCACCGACTAGCGGGAGGAGAAATACGAACACCGGGGAGCTGTCTTTT.